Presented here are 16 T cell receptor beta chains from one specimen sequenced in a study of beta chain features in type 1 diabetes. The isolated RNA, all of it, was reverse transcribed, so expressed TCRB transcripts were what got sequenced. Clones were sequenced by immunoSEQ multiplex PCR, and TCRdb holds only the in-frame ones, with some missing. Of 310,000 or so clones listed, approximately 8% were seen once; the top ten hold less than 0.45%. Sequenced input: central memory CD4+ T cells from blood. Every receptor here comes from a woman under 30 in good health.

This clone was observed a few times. CDR3 DNA: TGTGCCAGCAGCTTGGGAGGGGTGCGGGATGAGCAGTTCTTC. This gives the protein CASSLGGVRDEQFF. The rearrangement joins TRBV7-9 to TRBJ2-1, with 7 nucleotides matching TRBD2. Looked up from germline, CDR1 is SEHNR and CDR2 is FQNEAQ (reference sequence). The CDR3 loop spans 14 amino acids. V shed 3 bases and J 8 bases; nucleotides not matched to a gene: 7.

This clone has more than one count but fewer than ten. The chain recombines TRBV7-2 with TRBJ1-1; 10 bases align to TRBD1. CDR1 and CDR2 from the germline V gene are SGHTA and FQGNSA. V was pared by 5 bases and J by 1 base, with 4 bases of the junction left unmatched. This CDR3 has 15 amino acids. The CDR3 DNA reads TGTGCCAGCAGCGCCCGACAGGGGGCGAACACTGAAGCTTTCTTT. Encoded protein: CASSARQGANTEAFF.

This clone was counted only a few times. In DNA form, the CDR3 reads TGTGCCAGCAGCCAAGCTCTCATCGGGCGGACGGCCACCACCTACGAGCAGTACTTC. Translated: CASSQALIGRTATTYEQYF. This chain joins TRBV4-2 and TRBJ2-7; D remains unclear. Trimming shortened V by 1 base and J by 2 bases, and 24 bases separated the two germline ends. Germline CDR1 LGHNA, CDR2 YNFKEQ. This CDR3 has 19 residues.

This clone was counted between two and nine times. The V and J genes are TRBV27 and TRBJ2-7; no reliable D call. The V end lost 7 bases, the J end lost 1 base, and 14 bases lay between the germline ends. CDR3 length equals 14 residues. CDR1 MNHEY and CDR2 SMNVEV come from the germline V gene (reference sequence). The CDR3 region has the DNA TGTGCCAGCAAGAAACAGATAACGTCCTACGAGCAGTACTTC. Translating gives CASKKQITSYEQYF.

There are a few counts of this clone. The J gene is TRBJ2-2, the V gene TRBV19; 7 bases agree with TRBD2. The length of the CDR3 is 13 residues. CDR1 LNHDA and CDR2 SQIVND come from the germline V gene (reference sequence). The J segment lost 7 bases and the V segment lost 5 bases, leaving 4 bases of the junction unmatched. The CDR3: CASSSSGGGELFF. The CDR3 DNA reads TGTGCCAGTAGTTCCTCGGGAGGCGGGGAGCTGTTTTTT.

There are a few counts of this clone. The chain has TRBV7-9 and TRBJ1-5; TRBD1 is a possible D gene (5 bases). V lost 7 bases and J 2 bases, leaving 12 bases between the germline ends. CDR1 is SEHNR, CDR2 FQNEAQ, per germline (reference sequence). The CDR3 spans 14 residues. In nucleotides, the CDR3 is TGTGCCAGCACCCGGGGCAGCGGCAATCAGCCCCAGCATTTT. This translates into CASTRGSGNQPQHF.

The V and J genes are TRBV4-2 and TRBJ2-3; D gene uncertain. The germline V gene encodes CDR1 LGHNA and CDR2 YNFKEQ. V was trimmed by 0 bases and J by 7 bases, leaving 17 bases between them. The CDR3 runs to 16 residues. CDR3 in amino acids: CASSQDHLDGWYTQYF. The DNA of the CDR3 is TGTGCCAGCAGCCAAGATCACCTAGACGGGTGGTATACGCAGTATTTT.

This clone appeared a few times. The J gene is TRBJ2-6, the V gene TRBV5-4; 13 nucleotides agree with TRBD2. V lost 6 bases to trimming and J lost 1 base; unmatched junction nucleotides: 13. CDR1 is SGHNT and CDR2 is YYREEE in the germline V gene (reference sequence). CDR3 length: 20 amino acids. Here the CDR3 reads CASTWGFRTSGSSGANVLTF. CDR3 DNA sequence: TGTGCCAGCACCTGGGGTTTCAGGACTAGCGGGAGTTCTGGGGCCAACGTCCTGACTTTC.

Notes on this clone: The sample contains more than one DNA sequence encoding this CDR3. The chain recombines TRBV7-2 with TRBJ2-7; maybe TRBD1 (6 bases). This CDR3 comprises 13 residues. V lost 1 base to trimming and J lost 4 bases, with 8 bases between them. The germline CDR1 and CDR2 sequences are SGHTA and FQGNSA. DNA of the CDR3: TGTGCCAGCAGCTTAGGGACAGCTTACGAGCAGTACTTC. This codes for CASSLGTAYEQYF.

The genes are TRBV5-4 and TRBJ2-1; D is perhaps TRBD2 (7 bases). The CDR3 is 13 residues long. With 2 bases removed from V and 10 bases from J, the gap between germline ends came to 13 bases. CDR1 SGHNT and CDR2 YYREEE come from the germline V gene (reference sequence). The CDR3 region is CASSLIGGGEQFF. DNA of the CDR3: TGTGCCAGCAGCTTAATCGGCGGGGGCGAGCAGTTCTTC.

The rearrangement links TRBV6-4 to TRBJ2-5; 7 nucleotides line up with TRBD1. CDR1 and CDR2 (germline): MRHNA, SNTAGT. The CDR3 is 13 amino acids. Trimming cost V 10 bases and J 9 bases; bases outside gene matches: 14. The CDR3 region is CAMPGQPQGAQYF. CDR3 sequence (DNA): TGTGCCATGCCGGGACAGCCTCAAGGGGCCCAGTACTTC.

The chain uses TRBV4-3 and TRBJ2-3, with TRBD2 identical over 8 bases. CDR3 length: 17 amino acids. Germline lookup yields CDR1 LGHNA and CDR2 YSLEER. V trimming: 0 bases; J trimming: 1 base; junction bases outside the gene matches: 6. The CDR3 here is CASSQEMSAGGTDTQYF. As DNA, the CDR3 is TGCGCCAGCAGCCAAGAGATGTCAGCGGGAGGCACAGATACGCAGTATTTT.

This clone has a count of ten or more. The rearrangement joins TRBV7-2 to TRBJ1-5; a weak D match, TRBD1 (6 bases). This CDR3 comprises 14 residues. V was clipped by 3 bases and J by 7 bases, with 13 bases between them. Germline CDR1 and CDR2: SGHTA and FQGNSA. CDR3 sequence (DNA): TGTGCCAGCAGCTTCGCAGGTCAGGGGCAGCCCCAGCATTTT. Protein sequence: CASSFAGQGQPQHF.

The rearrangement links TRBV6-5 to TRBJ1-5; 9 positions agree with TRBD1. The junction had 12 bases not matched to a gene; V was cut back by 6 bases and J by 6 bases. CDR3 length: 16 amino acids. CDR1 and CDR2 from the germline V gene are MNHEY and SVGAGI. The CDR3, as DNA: TGTGCCAGCAGATACGGGGACAGGGCGATGGGTCAGCCCCAGCATTTT. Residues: CASRYGDRAMGQPQHF.

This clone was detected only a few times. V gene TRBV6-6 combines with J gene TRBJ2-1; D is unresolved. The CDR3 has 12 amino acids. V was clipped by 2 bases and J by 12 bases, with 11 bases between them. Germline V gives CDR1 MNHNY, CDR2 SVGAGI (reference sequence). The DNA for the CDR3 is TGTGCCAGCAGTTACCCCGACGGTGGGCAGTTCTTC. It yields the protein CASSYPDGGQFF.

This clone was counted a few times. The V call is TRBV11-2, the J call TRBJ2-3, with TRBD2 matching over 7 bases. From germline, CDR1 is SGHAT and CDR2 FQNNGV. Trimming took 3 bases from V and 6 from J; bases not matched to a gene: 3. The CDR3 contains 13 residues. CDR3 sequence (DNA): TGTGCCAGCAGCTTTAACGGGAGGGATACGCAGTATTTT. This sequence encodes CASSFNGRDTQYF.